Presented here are 21 T cell receptor beta chains from one specimen sequenced in a study of shared clonotypes between healthy human individuals (dated by TCRdb to 2018 to 2020). The library was obtained by the immunoSEQ multiplex PCR assay. The table was pulled from immuneACCESS by TCRdb, which kept in-frame rearrangements only. Such tables lose some clones; where checked, under half of the loss comes from unresolved V genes, and the rest has no known cause. In this sample the table shows over a million clones, about four fifths of which occur a single time. Clones ranked in the top ten supply more than 0.55% of the sample. The source material was memory CD4+ T cells from PBMCs. The cell subset or site label, read with the paper, signifies: CD45RA-negative fraction. The source of these receptors is a man aged 18 to 30 in good health. Some clones in this sample may be carry-over from other donors' samples.

Only a few counts were recorded for this clone. The chain uses TRBV28 and TRBJ2-5; TRBD1 matches at 8 bases. V was pared by 3 bases and J by 6 bases, with 9 bases of the junction left unmatched. Germline V gene lookup returns CDR1 MDHEN and CDR2 SYDVKM. This CDR3 has 15 residues. CDR3 nucleotide sequence: TGTGCCAGCAGTTTCTCAGGGGGCGCAGCCAAGACCCAGTACTTC. Translated: CASSFSGGAAKTQYF.

This clone was seen once. The chain links TRBV10-2 to TRBJ2-7; TRBD2 matches 8 bases. Germline V gene data show CDR1 as WSHSY and CDR2 as SAAADI. V lost 2 bases, J lost 5 bases, and 11 bases stayed unmatched. This CDR3 comprises 16 residues. The CDR3 DNA sequence: TGCGCCAGCAGTGAGATTTTCCGGGAGGGCCTACACGAGCAGTACTTC. Protein sequence: CASSEIFREGLHEQYF.

In this sample, this clone turned up many times. V usage is TRBV5-6 and J usage is TRBJ1-1; unclear D gene. This CDR3 has 12 residues. Germline assignment: CDR1 SGHDT and CDR2 YYEEEE. V shed 0 bases and J shed 6 bases, with 6 bases lying between them. The CDR3 DNA reads as TGTGCCAGCAGCTTGGATCCTTCTGAAGCTTTCTTT. Amino acid sequence: CASSLDPSEAFF. The variable domain in full, with the rest retrieved from reference TRBV5-6 and TRBJ1-1, is DAGVTQSPTHLIKTRGQQVTLRCSPKSGHDTVSWYQQALGQGPQFIFQYYEEEERQRGNFPDRFSGHQFPNYSSELNVNALLLGDSALYLCASSLDPSEAFFGQGTRLTVV.

The chain employs TRBV19 and TRBJ2-7; D is unresolved. CDR1 is LNHDA and CDR2 is SQIVND in the germline V gene (reference sequence). The CDR3 contains 12 residues. Between the trimmed V and J ends, which lost 7 bases and 3 bases, there was a span of 10 bases. The CDR3, as DNA: TGTGCCAGTACTCAGCCCGGCTACGAGCAGTACTTC. Its protein is CASTQPGYEQYF.

This chain links TRBV27 with TRBJ1-6; D unresolved. V gave up 3 bases and J gave up 8 bases, with 8 bases separating them. The CDR3 is 13 residues long. Germline lookup yields CDR1 MNHEY and CDR2 SMNVEV (reference sequence). The CDR3 DNA is TGTGCCAGCAGTTTCTTTGGAGATTCACCCCTCCACTTT. Its protein product is CASSFFGDSPLHF.

The chain links TRBV2 to TRBJ2-1, with 8 bases lining up with TRBD2. V trimming: 4 bases; J trimming: 9 bases; junction bases outside the gene matches: 8. The length of the CDR3 is 14 residues. The germline CDR1 and CDR2 sequences are SNHLY and FYNNEI. The CDR3 coding sequence is TGTGCCAGCAGTGTAGCGGGAACCGGCGGTGAGCAGTTCTTC. This sequence encodes CASSVAGTGGEQFF. The entire variable domain, with the rest obtained from reference TRBV2 and TRBJ2-1, is as follows: EPEVTQTPSHQVTQMGQEVILRCVPISNHLYFYWYRQILGQKVEFLVSFYNNEISEKSEIFDDQFSVERPDGSNFTLKIRSTKLEDSAMYFCASSVAGTGGEQFFGPGTRLTVL.

To note about this clone: One end of the junction does not line up with germline, which may come from a read error. The chain recombines TRBV29-1 with TRBJ1-1, with D uncertain. The CDR3 is 14 amino acids. CDR1 SQVTM and CDR2 ANQGSEA come from the germline V gene. CDR3 DNA sequence: TGCAGCGCCGAAGGACTGATGGGGAACGCTGAAGCTTTCTTT. Protein: CSAEGLMGNAEAFF.

Concerning this clone itself: This probably arose from a read error, given a far larger clone one base away. Other DNA variants within this sample encode the same CDR3. V and J are TRBV15 and TRBJ2-5; D remains unclear. V lost 0 bases, J lost 5 bases, and 4 bases lay in between. This CDR3 contains 12 residues. Looked up from germline, CDR1 is LNHNV and CDR2 is YYDKDF (reference sequence). This chain's CDR3 is CATSRDRETQYF. The CDR3 DNA sequence: TGTGCCACCAGCAGAGATCGGGAGACCCAGTACTTC.

The count of this clone is one. The V gene is TRBV11-2, the J gene TRBJ2-5; D is unclear. V was trimmed by 1 base and J by 5 bases, leaving 8 bases between them. The V gene's germline CDR1 is SGHAT and CDR2 FQNNGV. The CDR3 covers 13 residues. The CDR3 loop is CASSLVVLETQYF. CDR3 nucleotides: TGTGCCAGCAGCTTAGTGGTTTTGGAGACCCAGTACTTC.

This clone came up a few times. The gene calls are TRBV11-2 and TRBJ2-5; D unclear. V gave up 1 base and J gave up 4 bases, with 13 bases separating them. CDR1 SGHAT and CDR2 FQNNGV come from the germline V gene. This CDR3 has 15 amino acids. This chain's CDR3 is CASSLAPGSGETQYF. The CDR3, as DNA: TGTGCCAGCAGCTTAGCACCCGGTTCCGGAGAGACCCAGTACTTC.

This clone was observed once. This chain links TRBV7-9 with TRBJ2-1, with unresolved D. Trimming left V 5 bases short and J 8 bases short, with 13 bases between. This CDR3 region has 13 residues. Germline CDR1 reads SEHNR; CDR2 reads FQNEAQ (reference sequence). This CDR3 reads CASSPTNFDEQFF. DNA for the CDR3: TGTGCCAGCAGCCCAACAAACTTCGATGAGCAGTTCTTC. The variable domain in full, completed from reference TRBV7-9 and TRBJ2-1, reads DTGVSQNPRHKITKRGQNVTFRCDPISEHNRLYWYRQTLGQGPEFLTYFQNEAQLEKSRLLSDRFSAERPKGSFSTLEIQRTEQGDSAMYLCASSPTNFDEQFFGPGTRLTVL.

The chain carries TRBV5-1 and TRBJ1-2; D is ambiguous. Trimming removed 0 bases from V and 6 bases from J, with 9 bases in between. In germline, CDR1 is SGHRS, CDR2 YFSETQ. There are 13 residues in the CDR3. The CDR3 nucleotides are TGCGCCAGCAGCTTGGCCTTAGACGATGGCTACACCTTC. It encodes CASSLALDDGYTF.

The rearrangement links TRBV5-1 to TRBJ2-5, with D possibly being TRBD1 or TRBD2 (5 bases each). The CDR3 loop spans 15 amino acids. Trimming stripped 4 bases from V and 2 bases from J, with 15 bases between. Germline CDR1 reads SGHRS; CDR2 reads YFSETQ. This CDR3 reads CASSRFLGEQETQYF. The CDR3, as DNA: TGCGCCAGCAGCCGGTTCCTGGGGGAACAAGAGACCCAGTACTTC.

A note on this clone: This sample includes further DNA sequences coding for the same CDR3. This chain joins TRBV6-4 and TRBJ2-1, with D perhaps TRBD2 (6 bases). This CDR3 is built from 13 residues. V gave up 4 bases and J gave up 3 bases, with 7 bases separating them. From germline, CDR1 is MRHNA and CDR2 SNTAGT. The CDR3 loop is CASSAGLYNEQFF. The CDR3, as DNA: TGTGCCAGCAGTGCGGGACTCTACAATGAGCAGTTCTTC.

The chain recombines TRBV5-1 with TRBJ2-3; D uncertain. Germline V gene sequence: CDR1 SGHRS, CDR2 YFSETQ. CDR3 length equals 12 residues. Deletions cut 4 bases from V and 2 bases from J, with 5 bases between. Here the CDR3 reads CASSVDTDTQYF. As DNA, the CDR3 is TGCGCCAGCAGCGTTGACACAGATACGCAGTATTTT.

There are a few counts of this clone. The rearrangement uses TRBV4-3 and TRBJ2-7; D gene ambiguous. V dropped 1 base and J dropped 6 bases, with 13 bases sitting between them. The CDR3 runs 14 residues. The germline gives CDR1 LGHNA, CDR2 YSLEER. The CDR3 region is CASSQGAWKSEQYF. As DNA, the CDR3 is TGCGCCAGCAGCCAAGGTGCCTGGAAATCCGAGCAGTACTTC.

J is TRBJ2-7 and V is TRBV6-1; no clear D gene. Germline lookup yields CDR1 MNHNS and CDR2 SASEGT. This CDR3 comprises 15 residues. V gave up 7 bases and J gave up 2 bases, with 18 bases separating them. In nucleotides, the CDR3 is TGTGCCAGCACCTCCCCCGGTGTACAAACCTACGAGCAGTACTTC. Its protein product is CASTSPGVQTYEQYF.

The V and J genes are TRBV6-1 and TRBJ1-5; 8 nucleotides agree with TRBD1. V shed 6 bases and J 7 bases; nucleotides not matched to a gene: 8. Germline assignment: CDR1 MNHNS and CDR2 SASEGT. The CDR3 has 14 residues. The CDR3 reads CASRTTGVRQPQHF. For the CDR3, the DNA is TGTGCCAGCAGAACGACAGGGGTCCGACAGCCCCAGCATTTT.

The chain combines TRBV6-1 with TRBJ2-7; possibly TRBD2 for D (6 bases). V lost 0 bases and J 2 bases, leaving 17 bases between the germline ends. Per the germline V gene, CDR1 is MNHNS and CDR2 is SASEGT. The CDR3 totals 17 residues. The CDR3 sequence: CASSEAPGGWYAYEQYF. DNA of the CDR3: TGTGCCAGCAGTGAAGCCCCCGGAGGGTGGTACGCCTACGAGCAGTACTTC.

J is TRBJ2-5 and V is TRBV27; no firm D call. V lost 7 bases, J lost 0 bases, and 6 bases lay in between. The CDR3 runs 12 residues. The germline gives CDR1 MNHEY, CDR2 SMNVEV (reference sequence). The CDR3 spells CASMANQETQYF. CDR3 DNA sequence: TGTGCCAGCATGGCAAACCAAGAGACCCAGTACTTC.

The CDR3 region is CASSNEETQYF. The CDR3 nucleotides are TGTGCCAGCAGCAATGAAGAGACCCAGTACTTC. This rearrangement joins TRBV9 to TRBJ2-5; D unresolved. This CDR3 comprises 11 residues. CDR1 is SGDLS, CDR2 YYNGEE, per germline. V dropped 4 bases and J dropped 3 bases, with 4 bases sitting between them. The whole variable domain, remainder taken from reference TRBV9 and TRBJ2-5, is DSGVTQTPKHLITATGQRVTLRCSPRSGDLSVYWYQQSLDQGLQFLIQYYNGEERAKGNILERFSAQQFPDLHSELNLSSLELGDSALYFCASSNEETQYFGPGTRLLVL.